One and the same sample provided the 21 T cell receptor beta chains below, sequenced in a study of blood T cell repertoires in COVID-19. The repertoire was sequenced with immunoSEQ multiplex PCR; TCRdb's copy has only in-frame clones and lacks some. The repertoire consists of around 380,000 clones, with roughly 77% occurring once and the leading ten covering about 1.2%. Sequences were obtained from peripheral blood. All receptors come from a human donor with acute or convalescent COVID-19. The donor label of this sample is uncertain.

This clone has a single count. The CDR3 bases are TGTGCCAGCAGCCCCTCAGCGGGGGGGCTTCAATACGAGCAGTACTTC. Translation gives CASSPSAGGLQYEQYF. The chain recombines TRBV3-1 (or the pseudogene TRBV3-2) with TRBJ2-7, with 10 bases that match TRBD2. V dropped 4 bases and J dropped 4; count of bases not matched to a gene: 10. CDR3 length: 16 amino acids. Germline lookup yields CDR1 LGHDT and CDR2 YNNKEL (reference sequence).

This chain joins TRBV30 and TRBJ1-5; TRBD1 matches at 7 bases. The V segment lost 3 bases and the J segment 2 bases; nucleotides outside the gene matches: 7. Germline CDR1 GTSNPN, CDR2 SVGIG (reference sequence). The CDR3 runs 15 residues. The CDR3: CAWSAQTGGNQPQHF. As DNA, the CDR3 is TGTGCCTGGAGCGCCCAAACAGGGGGCAATCAGCCCCAGCATTTT.

The chain links TRBV5-1 to TRBJ1-1; D possibly corresponds to TRBD1 (6 bases). V lost 3 bases, J lost 1 base, and 16 bases lay in between. The length of the CDR3 is 16 residues. CDR1 SGHRS and CDR2 YFSETQ come from the germline V gene. As DNA, the CDR3 is TGCGCCAGCAGCTCCCGCTTAGGGACACAGAACACTGAAGCTTTCTTT. Protein product: CASSSRLGTQNTEAFF.

This clone occurred once. This chain joins TRBV27 and TRBJ1-2, with unresolved D. The CDR3 runs 12 residues. The germline V and J ends were trimmed by 5 bases and 6 bases, with 10 bases remaining between them. Looked up from germline, CDR1 is MNHEY and CDR2 is SMNVEV (reference sequence). CDR3 nucleotide sequence: TGTGCCAGCAGTACCGGGAGGCATGGCTACACCTTC. This codes for CASSTGRHGYTF.

The chain has TRBV3-1 (or the pseudogene TRBV3-2) and TRBJ2-1; a weak D match, TRBD2 (8 bases). The CDR3 is 17 amino acids. Looked up from germline, CDR1 is LGHDT and CDR2 is YNNKEL (reference sequence). The V gene lost 5 bases and the J gene lost 7 bases, with 24 bases spanning the gap. CDR3 amino acids: CASSYKGGGRFRNEQFF. CDR3 coding DNA: TGTGCCAGCAGCTACAAAGGGGGCGGGAGGTTTAGAAATGAGCAGTTCTTC.

The chain has TRBV4-1 and TRBJ2-2; 11 bases fit TRBD2. J lost 4 bases, V lost 1 base, and 5 bases had no gene match. Germline V gene data show CDR1 as MGHRA and CDR2 as YSYEKL. CDR3 length: 17 residues. Here the CDR3 DNA reads TGCGCCAGCAGCCAAGGTGGACTAGCGGGCCTCACCGGGGAGCTGTTTTTT. Amino acids: CASSQGGLAGLTGELFF.

The chain is built from TRBV10-3 and TRBJ1-1, with 7 bases identical to TRBD1. The V segment lost 8 bases and the J segment 4 bases; nucleotides outside the gene matches: 7. The V gene's germline CDR1 is ENHRY and CDR2 SYGVKD. This CDR3 is 13 amino acids long. The DNA of the CDR3 is TGTGCCATCGGACAGGCCTGGGGCACTGAAGCTTTCTTT. Its translation is CAIGQAWGTEAFF.

This clone has more than one count but fewer than ten. The chain links TRBV7-2 to TRBJ1-5, with 7 bases fitting TRBD1. CDR3 size: 15 residues. Germline CDR1 SGHTA, CDR2 FQGNSA. V lost 5 bases and J lost 5; bases outside the gene matches: 9. In nucleotides, the CDR3 is TGTGCCAGCAGCCCCAGAGCAGGGGGTGATCAGCCCCAGCATTTT. This encodes CASSPRAGGDQPQHF.

The chain couples TRBV6-2 or TRBV6-3 to TRBJ2-5; D is perhaps TRBD2 (6 bases). CDR1 and CDR2 (germline): MNHEY, SVGEGT. The CDR3 has 14 amino acids. V gave up 2 bases and J gave up 1 base, with 8 bases separating them. The CDR3 sequence is CASSYGGPQETQYF. The CDR3 bases are TGTGCCAGCAGTTACGGAGGGCCCCAAGAGACCCAGTACTTC.

The genes are TRBV24-1 and TRBJ1-3, with 9 bases identical to TRBD1. There are 16 residues in the CDR3. V dropped 10 bases and J dropped 2; count of bases not matched to a gene: 11. CDR1 and CDR2 from the germline V gene are KGHDR and SFDVKD. The CDR3: CATDTGGQGTGNTIYF. CDR3 coding DNA: TGTGCCACGGATACAGGGGGACAGGGCACTGGAAACACCATATATTTT.

V is TRBV13 and J is TRBJ1-3, with TRBD1 as a possible D gene (6 bases). The CDR3 spans 15 residues. The germline V and J ends were trimmed by 4 bases and 0 bases, with 10 bases remaining between them. Germline CDR1 and CDR2: PRHDT and FYEKMQ (reference sequence). The CDR3 sequence is CASSSGTHSGNTIYF. The CDR3 DNA sequence: TGTGCCAGCAGCTCCGGGACACACTCTGGAAACACCATATATTTT.

V is TRBV27 and J is TRBJ2-7, with 7 bases identical to TRBD1. The germline CDR1 and CDR2 sequences are MNHEY and SMNVEV (reference sequence). This CDR3 spans 15 amino acids. V lost 6 bases to trimming and J lost 3 bases; unmatched junction nucleotides: 11. CDR3 sequence: CASRKGTEKFYEQYF. CDR3 DNA: TGTGCCAGCAGAAAGGGGACAGAAAAATTCTACGAGCAGTACTTC.

CDR3: CASSLEWGQGRKLFF. The CDR3 nucleotides read TGTGCCAGCAGCTTAGAATGGGGACAGGGACGAAAACTGTTTTTT. V usage is TRBV7-9 and J usage is TRBJ1-4; 9 nucleotides line up with TRBD1. V shed 1 base and J 10 bases; nucleotides not matched to a gene: 7. Per germline, CDR1 SEHNR and CDR2 FQNEAQ (reference sequence). The length of the CDR3 is 15 residues.

The sample holds one count of this clone. The J gene is TRBJ1-1, the V gene TRBV28, with D tentatively TRBD1 (6 bases). The CDR3 has 17 amino acids. Trimming cost V 8 bases and J 1 base, with 23 bases left between them. Germline V CDR1 and CDR2: MDHEN, SYDVKM. In DNA, the CDR3 is TGTGCCAGCCCCCCCAGGGGCGGTTTAATTCCGAACACTGAAGCTTTCTTT. Translated: CASPPRGGLIPNTEAFF.

The V call is TRBV2, the J call TRBJ2-3; possibly TRBD2 for D (5 bases). The CDR3 runs to 13 residues. The germline V and J ends were trimmed by 4 bases and 4 bases, with 9 bases remaining between them. Germline lookup yields CDR1 SNHLY and CDR2 FYNNEI. The CDR3 nucleotides read TGTGCCAGCAGTGTTGACGGGGCAGATACGCAGTATTTT. Its protein product is CASSVDGADTQYF.

V is TRBV29-1 and J is TRBJ2-1, with D possibly being TRBD2 (5 bases). CDR1 is SQVTM, CDR2 ANQGSEA, per germline. The CDR3 extends over 15 amino acids. V gave up 3 bases and J gave up 6 bases, with 18 bases separating them. The CDR3, as DNA: TGCAGCGTTGAGCCGGGGAGTGTAATTGGCAATGAGCAGTTCTTC. Translated: CSVEPGSVIGNEQFF.

The V call is TRBV5-1, the J call TRBJ2-1; a possible D gene is TRBD2 (5 bases). The germline V and J ends were trimmed by 0 bases and 2 bases, with 6 bases remaining between them. CDR1 and CDR2 from the germline V gene are SGHRS and YFSETQ. The CDR3 consists of 14 residues. The CDR3 reads CASSLGETYNEQFF. CDR3 nucleotide sequence: TGCGCCAGCAGCTTGGGGGAGACCTACAATGAGCAGTTCTTC.

This clone was detected ten times or more. CDR3 sequence (DNA): TGTGCCAGCAGTGACTCTAGCGGGGGGGCCAATGAGCAGTTCTTC. As protein: CASSDSSGGANEQFF. V is TRBV6-4 and J is TRBJ2-1; 11 positions match TRBD2. The CDR3 contains 15 residues. V lost 0 bases, J lost 6 bases, and 1 base stayed unmatched. In germline, CDR1 is MRHNA, CDR2 SNTAGT.

The gene calls are TRBV5-4 and TRBJ1-1, with 10 bases matching TRBD1. The V gene's germline CDR1 is SGHNT and CDR2 YYREEE (reference sequence). The CDR3 is 16 amino acids. The V segment lost 4 bases and the J segment 0 bases; nucleotides outside the gene matches: 6. The CDR3 bases are TGTGCCAGCAGCCCACGGGACAGGGGCATGAACACTGAAGCTTTCTTT. Translating it yields CASSPRDRGMNTEAFF. Full variable domain (missing parts from reference TRBV5-4 and TRBJ1-1): ETGVTQSPTHLIKTRGQQVTLRCSSQSGHNTVSWYQQALGQGPQFIFQYYREEENGRGNFPPRFSGLQFPNYSSELNVNALELDDSALYLCASSPRDRGMNTEAFFGQGTRLTVV.

The chain is built from TRBV3-1 (or the pseudogene TRBV3-2) and TRBJ2-3; D might be TRBD1 (6 bases). CDR1 and CDR2 from the germline V gene are LGHDT and YNNKEL (reference sequence). The CDR3 length is 17 residues. V was cut by 4 bases and J by 2 bases, with 19 bases left in between. The CDR3 nucleotides read TGTGCCAGCAGCCTCTACCGAGGGGGACGGAACACAGATACGCAGTATTTT. Its protein product is CASSLYRGGRNTDTQYF.

CDR3 loop: CASSLNGQLNEKLFF. Here the CDR3 DNA reads TGTGCCAGCAGCTTAAACGGACAGCTTAATGAAAAACTGTTTTTT. The chain joins TRBV7-9 to TRBJ1-4; maybe TRBD1 (6 bases). Trimming took off 2 bases at V and 4 bases at J, with 11 bases between the two ends. CDR3 size: 15 residues. The V gene's germline CDR1 is SEHNR and CDR2 FQNEAQ (reference sequence).